This TCR beta chain is drawn from a study of blood T cell repertoires in COVID-19. CDR1 and CDR2 from the germline V gene are LNHDA and SQIVND (reference sequence). V was cut by 3 bases and J by 10 bases, with 12 bases left in between. The CDR3 length is 12 residues. This table comes from immunoSEQ multiplex PCR, and its TCRdb copy is limited to in-frame clones, with some not included. The table lists about 160,000 clones, roughly 93% of them singletons. The sequence was obtained from a woman aged 50 to 65 with acute or convalescent COVID-19. The rearrangement uses TRBV19 and TRBJ1-1; D uncertain. Sequencing input: peripheral blood. The CDR3 loop is CASSIRRETAFF. CDR3 sequence (DNA): TGTGCCAGTAGTATCCGGCGGGAAACAGCTTTCTTT.